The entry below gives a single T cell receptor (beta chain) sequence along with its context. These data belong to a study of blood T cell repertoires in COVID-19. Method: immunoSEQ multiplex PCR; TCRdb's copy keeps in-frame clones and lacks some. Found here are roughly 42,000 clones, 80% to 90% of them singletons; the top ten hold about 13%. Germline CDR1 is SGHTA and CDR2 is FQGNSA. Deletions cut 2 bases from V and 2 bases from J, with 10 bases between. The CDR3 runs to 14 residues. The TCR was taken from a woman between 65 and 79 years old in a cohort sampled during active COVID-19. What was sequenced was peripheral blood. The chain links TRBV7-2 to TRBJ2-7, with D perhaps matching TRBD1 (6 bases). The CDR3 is CASSLKAGAYEQYF. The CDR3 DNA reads TGTGCCAGCAGCTTAAAAGCAGGGGCCTACGAGCAGTACTTC.